The sequence of this TCR beta chain was determined in a study of technical replicates of blood from a few donors. V was clipped by 2 bases and J by 2 bases; unmatched bases: 4. Germline CDR1 reads GTSNPN; CDR2 reads SVGIG (reference sequence). The CDR3 covers 15 residues. Some clones are missing from TCRdb's copy, which holds only in-frame ones; the method was immunoSEQ multiplex PCR. The table has 14,000 or so clones, roughly four fifths seen once; the top ten hold approximately 13%. Material for sequencing was PBMCs. The chain carries TRBV30 and TRBJ2-1; 9 nucleotides line up with TRBD2. The TCR originated in a human donor in good health. The CDR3 DNA sequence: TGTGCCTGGAGTCCGGCGGGAGGGCCCTACAATGAGCAGTTCTTC. Protein product: CAWSPAGGPYNEQFF.